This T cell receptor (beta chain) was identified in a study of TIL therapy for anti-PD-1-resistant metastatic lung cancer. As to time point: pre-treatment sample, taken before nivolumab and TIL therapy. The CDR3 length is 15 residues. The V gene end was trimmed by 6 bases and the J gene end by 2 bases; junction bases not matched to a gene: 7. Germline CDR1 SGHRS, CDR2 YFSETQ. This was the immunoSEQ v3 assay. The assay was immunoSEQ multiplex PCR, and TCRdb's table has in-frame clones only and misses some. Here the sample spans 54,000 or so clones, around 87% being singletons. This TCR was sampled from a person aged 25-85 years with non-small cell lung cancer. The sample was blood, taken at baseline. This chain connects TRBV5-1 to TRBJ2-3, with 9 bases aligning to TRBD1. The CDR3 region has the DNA TGCGCCAGCAAACCAACAGGGGGCGCCACAGATACGCAGTATTTT. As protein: CASKPTGGATDTQYF.